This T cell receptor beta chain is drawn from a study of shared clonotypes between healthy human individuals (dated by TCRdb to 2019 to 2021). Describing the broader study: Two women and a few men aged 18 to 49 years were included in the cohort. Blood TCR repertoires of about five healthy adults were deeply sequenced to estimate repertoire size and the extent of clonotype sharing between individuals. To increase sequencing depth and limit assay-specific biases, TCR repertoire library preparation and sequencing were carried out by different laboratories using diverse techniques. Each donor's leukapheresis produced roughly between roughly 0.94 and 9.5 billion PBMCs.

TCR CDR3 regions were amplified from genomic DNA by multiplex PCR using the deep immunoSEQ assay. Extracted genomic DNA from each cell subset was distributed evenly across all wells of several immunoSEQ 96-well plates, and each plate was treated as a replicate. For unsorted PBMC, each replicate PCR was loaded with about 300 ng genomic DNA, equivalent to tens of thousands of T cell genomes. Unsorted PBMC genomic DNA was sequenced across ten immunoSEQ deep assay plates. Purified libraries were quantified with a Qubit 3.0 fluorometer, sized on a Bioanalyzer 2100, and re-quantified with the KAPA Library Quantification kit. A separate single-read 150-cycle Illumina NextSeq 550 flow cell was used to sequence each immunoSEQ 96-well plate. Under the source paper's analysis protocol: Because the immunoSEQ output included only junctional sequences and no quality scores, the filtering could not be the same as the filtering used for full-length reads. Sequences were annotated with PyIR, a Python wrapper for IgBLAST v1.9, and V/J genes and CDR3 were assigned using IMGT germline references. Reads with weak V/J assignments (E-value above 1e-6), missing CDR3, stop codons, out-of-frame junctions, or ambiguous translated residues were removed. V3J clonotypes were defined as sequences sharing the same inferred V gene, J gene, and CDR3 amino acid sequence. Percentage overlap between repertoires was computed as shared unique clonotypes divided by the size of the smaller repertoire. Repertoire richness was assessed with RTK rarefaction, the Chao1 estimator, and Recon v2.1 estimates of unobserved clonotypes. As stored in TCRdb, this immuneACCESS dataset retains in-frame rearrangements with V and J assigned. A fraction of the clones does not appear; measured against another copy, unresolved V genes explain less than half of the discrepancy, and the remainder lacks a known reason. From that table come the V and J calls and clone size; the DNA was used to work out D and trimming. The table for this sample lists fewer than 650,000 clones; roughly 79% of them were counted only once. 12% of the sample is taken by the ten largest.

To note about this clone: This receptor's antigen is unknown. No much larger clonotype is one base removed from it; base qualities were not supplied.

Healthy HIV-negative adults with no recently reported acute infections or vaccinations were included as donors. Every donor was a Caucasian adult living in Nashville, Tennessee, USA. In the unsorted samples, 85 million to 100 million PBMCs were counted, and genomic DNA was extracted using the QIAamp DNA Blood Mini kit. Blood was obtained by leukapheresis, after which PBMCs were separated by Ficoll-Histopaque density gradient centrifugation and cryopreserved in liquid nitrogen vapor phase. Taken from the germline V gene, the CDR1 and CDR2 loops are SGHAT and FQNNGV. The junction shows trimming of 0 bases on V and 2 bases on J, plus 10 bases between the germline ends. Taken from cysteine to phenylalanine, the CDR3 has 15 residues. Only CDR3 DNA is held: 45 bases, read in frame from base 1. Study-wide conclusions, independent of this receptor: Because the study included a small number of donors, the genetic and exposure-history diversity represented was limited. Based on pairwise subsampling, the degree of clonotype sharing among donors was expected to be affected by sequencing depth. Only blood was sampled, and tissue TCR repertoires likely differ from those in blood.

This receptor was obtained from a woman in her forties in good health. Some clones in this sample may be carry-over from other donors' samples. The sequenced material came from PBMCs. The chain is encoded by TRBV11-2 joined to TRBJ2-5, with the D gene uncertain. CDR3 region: CASSLDRLGQETQYF. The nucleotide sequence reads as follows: TGTGCCAGCAGCTTAGACCGTTTAGGGCAAGAGACCCAGTACTTC.